A selection of T cell receptor beta chains follows, all from one sample in a study of cytomegalovirus exposure and HLA in healthy donors. Libraries were prepared by immunoSEQ multiplex PCR; TCRdb keeps only in-frame clonotypes and omits some of them. The top ten hold roughly 1.5% of the sample, which has some 160,000 clones, roughly 84% seen once. Specimen: PBMCs. Source of these receptors: a woman aged 18-30 years in good health and CMV-seronegative. CDR3s include the opening cysteine and the closing phenylalanine or tryptophan. The order of the fields is clone size, V gene, D gene, J gene, CDR3 DNA, CDR3 protein. D genes are given only for firm matches. Not all rows give a size; the values are once, few, many and, for expanded clones, a class.

NA	TRBV9	NA	TRBJ1-3	TGTGCCAGCAGCGTAGGCGGGACGCCGAACTCTGGAAACACCATATATTTT	CASSVGGTPNSGNTIYF
few	TRBV30	TRBD1	TRBJ1-1	TGTGCCTGGAGTGTTGTCCGGACAGGGACTGAAGCTTTCTTT	CAWSVVRTGTEAFF
once	TRBV6-1	TRBD1	TRBJ1-1	TGTGCCAGCAGCATGACAGGGGAGGCTGAAGCTTTCTTT	CASSMTGEAEAFF
NA	TRBV4-1	NA	TRBJ1-6	TGCGCCAGCAGCCAAGTTTGGAACCCCAGGGTAACGAATTCACCCCTCCACTTT	CASSQVWNPRVTNSPLHF
NA	TRBV6-1	NA	TRBJ2-3	TGTGCCAGCAGTGTTGGGGGGTGGGGCACAGATACGCAGTATTTT	CASSVGGWGTDTQYF
NA	TRBV7-9	TRBD1	TRBJ1-4	TGTGCCAGCAGCTTTATGGGACAGGGTTCTAATGAAAAACTGTTTTTT	CASSFMGQGSNEKLFF
NA	TRBV5-1	TRBD2	TRBJ2-5	TGCGCCAGCAGCTTGGGGACTAGGGGTCCAGAGACCCAGTACTTC	CASSLGTRGPETQYF
NA	TRBV5-1	NA	TRBJ1-1	TGCGCCAGCAGCTTAAGCCGGACAGAAAGGAGTGAAGCTTTCTTT	CASSLSRTERSEAFF
NA	TRBV28	NA	TRBJ1-2	TGTGCCAGCAACTCCCTCGAGGGATACTATGGCTACACCTTC	CASNSLEGYYGYTF
NA	TRBV6-5	TRBD1	TRBJ1-1	TGTGCCAGCAGCTTGGACAGGGGGCTGAGTGAAGCTTTCTTT	CASSLDRGLSEAFF
NA	TRBV5-8	NA	TRBJ1-1	TGTGCCAGCAGAACAGGATATGCTGAAGCTTTCTTT	CASRTGYAEAFF
few	TRBV9	NA	TRBJ2-1	TGTGCCAGCAGCCTAGATTACACGTTCTCCTACAATGAGCAGTTCTTC	CASSLDYTFSYNEQFF
NA	TRBV11-2	NA	TRBJ1-1	TGTGCCAGCAGCTTAGTTCGGGGGACTGAAGCTTTCTTT	CASSLVRGTEAFF
NA	TRBV9	NA	TRBJ1-1	TGTGCCAGCAACCCAGGGGTTTCGAACACTGAAGCTTTCTTT	CASNPGVSNTEAFF
NA	TRBV7-6	TRBD1	TRBJ1-3	TGTGCCAGCAGCTTCGCCGGGACAGGGTATATTCGGGACTCTGGAAACACCATATATTTT	CASSFAGTGYIRDSGNTIYF
few	TRBV10-1	TRBD2	TRBJ2-1	TGCGCCAGCAGTGACTTCGGGGCGGGGGGGCTCCTAAATGAGCAGTTCTTC	CASSDFGAGGLLNEQFF
NA	TRBV5-6	NA	TRBJ2-7	TGTGCCAGCAGCTTGGTTACTACGGCAGACGAGCAGTACTTC	CASSLVTTADEQYF
NA	TRBV27	TRBD1	TRBJ2-2	TGTGCCAGCAGTATGACAGGGCGCGACACCGGGGAGCTGTTTTTT	CASSMTGRDTGELFF
NA	TRBV30	TRBD1	TRBJ1-1	TGTGCCTGGAGGGGGACAGGGGGATTTACTGAAGCTTTCTTT	CAWRGTGGFTEAFF
NA	TRBV28	TRBD1	TRBJ1-4	TGTGCCAGCAGTTTGGTACCGACAGGGTCTGTAAAACTGTTTTTT	CASSLVPTGSVKLFF
NA	TRBV10-2	TRBD1	TRBJ2-7	TGCGCCACAAAAGGACAGGCAAGCTCCTACGAGCAGTACTTC	CATKGQASSYEQYF
NA	TRBV19	NA	TRBJ1-4	TGTGCCAGTAGTATTTGGGGGCAGGGGTTGAACGAAAAACTGTTTTTT	CASSIWGQGLNEKLFF
NA	TRBV7-9	TRBD2	TRBJ2-3	TGTGCCAGCAGCCCCAATCTCGGTGGGGGGGAAGATACGCAGTATTTT	CASSPNLGGGEDTQYF
few	TRBV5-6	NA	TRBJ1-2	TGTGCCAGCAGCTCCCTGGGGCCCTATGGCTACACCTTC	CASSSLGPYGYTF
NA	TRBV7-7	NA	TRBJ2-2	TGTGCCAGCAGCTTTGGTAAGCGCGACACCGGGGAGCTGTTTTTT	CASSFGKRDTGELFF
NA	TRBV4-2	NA	TRBJ2-6	TGTGCCAGCAGCCAAGATGGGACTTTCTCTGGGGCCAACGTCCTGACTTTC	CASSQDGTFSGANVLTF
NA	TRBV5-1	NA	TRBJ2-2	TGCGCCAGCAGGACAGACACCGGGGAGCTGTTTTTT	CASRTDTGELFF